The clone carrying this T cell receptor (beta chain) came up a few times. The antigen remains undetermined. Other DNA variants within this sample encode the same CDR3. Trimming cost V 4 bases and J 2 bases, with 9 bases left between them. Germline CDR1 and CDR2: SGHRS and YFSETQ. The CDR3 consists of 14 residues. Primers for the PCR totalled 60 Vbeta and 13 Jbeta. The authors' processing: There were around 78 million unique TCR beta chains by a later count, and approximately 10 million of them were shared. The method was immunoSEQ multiplex PCR; TCRdb's version includes in-frame clones alone and lacks a portion of them. V and J calls and clone size are as listed in that table; D and trimming were resolved from the DNA. The data show roughly 130,000 clones, approximately 88% seen once. These data belong to a study of cytomegalovirus exposure and HLA in healthy donors. Study conclusions and caveats: According to a later analysis, donors in an Asian-associated ancestry cluster reportedly had fewer N-insertions than the roughly 720-donor mean. Reported results showed that the classifier diagnosed cytomegalovirus status with high specificity and sensitivity.

Input material: PBMCs. The J gene is TRBJ1-4, the V gene TRBV5-1, with D unresolved. This receptor was taken from a woman aged 40 to 49 in good health and CMV-seronegative. The CDR3 loop is CASSPPSTNEKLFF. The DNA for the CDR3 is TGCGCCAGCAGCCCTCCCTCTACTAATGAAAAACTGTTTTTT.